These 2 T cell receptor beta chains originate from one sample sequenced in a study of blood T cell repertoires in COVID-19. Profiling relied on immunoSEQ multiplex PCR, and the TCRdb table lists in-frame clones only, not all of them. The sample lists more than 60,000 clones; nearly 90% were seen once. Sequencing was performed on peripheral blood. Receptors originate from a man aged 50 to 59 with acute or convalescent COVID-19.

V and J are TRBV19 and TRBJ2-3, with D unresolved. In germline, CDR1 is LNHDA, CDR2 SQIVND (reference sequence). The V end lost 8 bases, the J end lost 0 bases, and 9 bases lay between the germline ends. This CDR3 has 13 residues. The CDR3 DNA sequence: TGTGCCAGTCTGGGCCTGAGCACAGATACGCAGTATTTT. As protein: CASLGLSTDTQYF.

The chain recombines TRBV14 with TRBJ2-5, with 10 bases matching TRBD2. The ends lost 6 bases at V and 1 base at J; junction bases unmatched: 2. The CDR3 is made up of 14 amino acids. Looked up from germline, CDR1 is SGHDN and CDR2 is FVKESK. CDR3 amino acids: CASRRLAGQETQYF. The CDR3 DNA reads TGTGCCAGCAGACGACTAGCGGGCCAAGAGACCCAGTACTTC.